The 24 T cell receptor beta chains presented below share a single source sample, sequenced in a study of cytomegalovirus exposure and HLA in healthy donors. The PCR had 60 Vbeta and 13 Jbeta primers. Repertoires were generated with immunoSEQ multiplex PCR, while TCRdb's copy carries only in-frame clones and drops some. This table has under 200,000 clones, approximately 86% appearing once. What was sequenced was PBMCs. These receptors originate from a male donor in good health and CMV-seronegative.

J is TRBJ2-7 and V is TRBV13; TRBD2 agrees at 7 bases. With 2 bases clipped from V and 0 bases from J, the junction kept 7 bases outside the gene matches. Germline V lookup: CDR1 PRHDT, CDR2 FYEKMQ (reference sequence). This CDR3 is built from 16 residues. CDR3 in amino acids: CASSLFGGGSSYEQYF. The CDR3 DNA follows: TGTGCCAGCAGCTTATTTGGCGGGGGAAGCTCCTACGAGCAGTACTTC.

This chain uses TRBV5-1 with TRBJ1-1; TRBD1 aligns across 11 bases. The length of the CDR3 is 15 residues. V lost 2 bases, J lost 5 bases, and 5 bases stayed unmatched. Per the germline V gene, CDR1 is SGHRS and CDR2 is YFSETQ. This CDR3 reads CASSLRTGGATEAFF. The CDR3 DNA is TGCGCCAGCAGCTTAAGGACAGGGGGCGCGACTGAAGCTTTCTTT.

The chain uses TRBV27 and TRBJ2-2; possible D gene TRBD2, 5 bases. This CDR3 has 15 residues. Looked up from germline, CDR1 is MNHEY and CDR2 is SMNVEV (reference sequence). Trimming stripped 3 bases from V and 4 bases from J, with 12 bases between. The DNA for the CDR3 is TGTGCCAGCAGTTTCCCCGGAGGCCGCACCGGGGAGCTGTTTTTT. As protein: CASSFPGGRTGELFF.

The rearrangement links TRBV6-5 to TRBJ1-6; D is perhaps TRBD1 (5 bases). Looked up from germline, CDR1 is MNHEY and CDR2 is SVGAGI. V lost 4 bases, J lost 8 bases, and 15 bases lay in between. The length of the CDR3 is 15 residues. The CDR3 sequence: CASSSRDGRDSPLHF. The CDR3 DNA sequence: TGTGCCAGCAGTTCTCGGGACGGGAGAGATTCACCCCTCCACTTT.

The rearrangement links TRBV15 to TRBJ2-5, with D possibly being TRBD2 (6 bases). Germline lookup yields CDR1 LNHNV and CDR2 YYDKDF (reference sequence). The CDR3 contains 15 residues. V gave up 1 base and J gave up 5 bases, with 14 bases separating them. The CDR3 DNA reads as TGTGCCACCAGCAGAGTACCCAGGGCGGGGGAGACCCAGTACTTC. The encoded protein is CATSRVPRAGETQYF.

Only one count was recorded for this clone. The rearrangement uses TRBV2 and TRBJ2-7; D perhaps matches TRBD2 (5 bases). CDR1 SNHLY and CDR2 FYNNEI come from the germline V gene. V lost 2 bases and J lost 6, with 8 bases in between. CDR3 length: 12 amino acids. The CDR3 sequence is CASSERGFEQYF. In DNA, the CDR3 is TGTGCCAGCAGTGAAAGAGGGTTCGAGCAGTACTTC. Looking up the rest from reference TRBV2 and TRBJ2-7 gives the full variable domain: EPEVTQTPSHQVTQMGQEVILRCVPISNHLYFYWYRQILGQKVEFLVSFYNNEISEKSEIFDDQFSVERPDGSNFTLKIRSTKLEDSAMYFCASSERGFEQYFGPGTRLTVT.

Turning to this clone: Other DNA sequences in this specimen translate into the identical CDR3. The chain joins TRBV7-8 to TRBJ1-5; D gene unclear. From germline, CDR1 is SGHVS and CDR2 FQNEAQ. This CDR3 is 15 amino acids long. V lost 1 base, J lost 7 bases, and 14 bases lay in between. CDR3 coding DNA: TGTGCCAGCAGCTTAGGATTCGGCCCGGGGCAGCCCCAGCATTTT. This translates into CASSLGFGPGQPQHF.

The V call is TRBV30, the J call TRBJ2-1; TRBD1 is a possible D gene (6 bases). From germline, CDR1 is GTSNPN and CDR2 SVGIG (reference sequence). V was pared by 2 bases and J by 2 bases, with 13 bases between. The CDR3 length is 15 residues. Here the CDR3 reads CAWSSTRGTYNEQFF. DNA for the CDR3: TGTGCCTGGAGTAGTACCAGGGGCACCTACAATGAGCAGTTCTTC. The full variable domain, its missing parts supplied by reference TRBV30 and TRBJ2-1, is SQTIHQWPATLVQPVGSPLSLECTVEGTSNPNLYWYRQAAGRGLQLLFYSVGIGQISSEVPQNLSASRPQDRQFILSSKKLLLSDSGFYLCAWSSTRGTYNEQFFGPGTRLTVL.

The chain combines TRBV18 with TRBJ1-1; D gene unclear. Germline lookup yields CDR1 KGHSH and CDR2 LQKENI. The V gene lost 6 bases and the J gene lost 1 base, with 12 bases spanning the gap. The CDR3 contains 14 residues. The CDR3 reads CASSPSTGNTEAFF. The CDR3 DNA reads as TGTGCCAGCTCCCCAAGTACGGGGAACACTGAAGCTTTCTTT. The whole variable domain, filled in from reference TRBV18 and TRBJ1-1, reads NAGVMQNPRHLVRRRGQEARLRCSPMKGHSHVYWYRQLPEEGLKFMVYLQKENIIDESGMPKERFSAEFPKEGPSILRIQQVVRGDSAAYFCASSPSTGNTEAFFGQGTRLTVV.

The CDR3 nucleotides are TGTGCCAGCAGACCTCCGGGACAGGGACGGTACGAGCAGTACTTC. It is translated as CASRPPGQGRYEQYF. The chain is built from TRBV27 and TRBJ2-7; TRBD1 aligns across 9 bases. Trimming at V came to 6 bases and at J to 4 bases, leaving 10 bases not matched to a gene. CDR1 and CDR2 (germline): MNHEY, SMNVEV (reference sequence). The CDR3 consists of 15 residues.

This clone was seen only a few times. The CDR3 DNA is TGTGCCAGCACCCCAGGGGGCCGGTACGAGCAGTACTTC. Protein product: CASTPGGRYEQYF. This sequence joins TRBV6-5 and TRBJ2-7; 8 positions match TRBD1. From germline, CDR1 is MNHEY and CDR2 SVGAGI. V dropped 7 bases and J dropped 4; count of bases not matched to a gene: 6. The CDR3 spans 13 residues.

The V and J genes are TRBV4-2 and TRBJ1-2; D is perhaps TRBD1 (6 bases). Trimming removed 0 bases from V and 10 bases from J, with 21 bases in between. The germline V gene has CDR1 LGHNA and CDR2 YNFKEQ. The CDR3 extends over 16 amino acids. The CDR3: CASSQDVRQGKGAYTF. The CDR3, as DNA: TGTGCCAGCAGCCAAGATGTTCGCCAGGGGAAAGGAGCCTACACCTTC.

This chain connects TRBV7-9 to TRBJ1-5; possibly TRBD1 for D (5 bases). Germline V CDR1 and CDR2: SEHNR, FQNEAQ (reference sequence). Trimming removed 1 base from V and 7 bases from J, with 11 bases in between. The CDR3 has 14 residues. The CDR3 loop reads CASSLEAEGQPQHF. In DNA form, the CDR3 reads TGTGCCAGCAGCTTAGAGGCGGAGGGGCAGCCCCAGCATTTT.

This clone occurred once. The chain uses TRBV7-2 and TRBJ2-3; 10 positions match TRBD2. V dropped 4 bases and J dropped 3; count of bases not matched to a gene: 7. The CDR3 extends over 16 amino acids. Germline loops: CDR1 SGHTA, CDR2 FQGNSA. CDR3 sequence reads: CASSSRLAGETDTQYF. CDR3 DNA sequence: TGTGCCAGCAGCTCTCGCCTAGCGGGGGAAACAGATACGCAGTATTTT. The complete variable domain, with remaining parts taken from reference TRBV7-2 and TRBJ2-3, reads GAGVSQSPSNKVTEKGKDVELRCDPISGHTALYWYRQSLGQGLEFLIYFQGNSAPDKSGLPSDRFSAERTGGSVSTLTIQRTQQEDSAVYLCASSSRLAGETDTQYFGPGTRLTVL.

The V call is TRBV9, the J call TRBJ2-7; tentatively, D is TRBD1 (6 bases). Trimming pared 0 bases from V and 0 bases from J, leaving 13 bases between. Germline CDR1 is SGDLS and CDR2 is YYNGEE. The length of the CDR3 is 16 residues. In DNA, the CDR3 is TGTGCCAGCAGCGTAGCCCCCTCGGACAGCTCCTACGAGCAGTACTTC. Its translation is CASSVAPSDSSYEQYF.

A few counts support this clone. This rearrangement joins TRBV2 to TRBJ2-1; no clear D gene. The length of the CDR3 is 14 residues. The germline V gene has CDR1 SNHLY and CDR2 FYNNEI. Trimming left V 6 bases short and J 0 bases short, with 9 bases between. The CDR3 DNA is TGTGCCAGCAGAGAGGCGTACTCCTACAATGAGCAGTTCTTC. It encodes CASREAYSYNEQFF.

This chain uses TRBV29-1 with TRBJ1-1; 7 bases agree with TRBD1. Germline CDR1 is SQVTM and CDR2 is ANQGSEA. CDR3 length: 14 residues. With 2 bases clipped from V and 0 bases from J, the junction kept 3 bases outside the gene matches. The CDR3 nucleotides read TGCAGCGTTGAAATAGACAGGGTGAACACTGAAGCTTTCTTT. Its protein is CSVEIDRVNTEAFF.

This chain uses TRBV21-1 with TRBJ2-4; the table's D call TRBD2 went unverified against the DNA. TRBV21-1 is labeled a pseudogene. The CDR3 loop spans 15 amino acids. The CDR3 bases are TGTGCCAGCAGCAAAGTGAGTGTGGGGAGAAACATTCAGTACTTC. Protein product: CASSKVSVGRNIQYF.

The chain is built from TRBV4-2 and TRBJ1-4; D possibly corresponds to TRBD1 (5 bases). The CDR3 length is 15 residues. Trimming took off 3 bases at V and 8 bases at J, with 16 bases between the two ends. Germline V gives CDR1 LGHNA, CDR2 YNFKEQ. CDR3: CASSQGGRIGEKLFF. DNA for the CDR3: TGTGCCAGCAGCCAGGGGGGACGAATAGGGGAAAAACTGTTTTTT.

The rearrangement links TRBV19 to TRBJ1-1, with D perhaps TRBD1 (5 bases). Trimming took 7 bases from V and 10 from J, leaving 13 bases between them. The CDR3 sequence is 11 residues long. Germline lookup yields CDR1 LNHDA and CDR2 SQIVND (reference sequence). CDR3 protein: CASKDRGPAFF. CDR3 nucleotides: TGTGCCAGTAAAGATAGGGGTCCAGCTTTCTTT.

V usage is TRBV19 and J usage is TRBJ1-1; D is perhaps TRBD1 (6 bases). The V gene lost 6 bases and the J gene lost 9 bases, with 20 bases spanning the gap. Germline CDR1 LNHDA, CDR2 SQIVND (reference sequence). This CDR3 has 14 residues. The CDR3 is CASSSDSLVPKAFF. The CDR3 region has the DNA TGTGCCAGTAGCTCGGACAGCCTCGTACCTAAAGCTTTCTTT.

The chain uses TRBV4-2 and TRBJ2-7, with D possibly TRBD1 on 6 matching bases. Germline V gives CDR1 LGHNA, CDR2 YNFKEQ. V gave up 4 bases and J gave up 3 bases, with 16 bases separating them. CDR3 size: 15 residues. CDR3 amino acids: CASSLEDRKDYEQYF. As DNA, the CDR3 is TGTGCCAGCAGCCTAGAAGACAGGAAGGACTACGAGCAGTACTTC.

This clone was seen only once. The V and J genes are TRBV7-3 and TRBJ2-5; 11 bases fit TRBD2. The V gene's germline CDR1 is SGHTA and CDR2 FQGTGA. Unmatched junction bases numbered 4, after V lost 3 bases and J lost 4 bases. The CDR3 contains 15 residues. The CDR3 loop is CASSLSLAGAETQYF. The DNA of the CDR3 is TGTGCCAGCAGCTTGTCACTAGCGGGAGCAGAGACCCAGTACTTC.

The V gene is TRBV9, the J gene TRBJ2-2; 8 nucleotides align to TRBD2. The CDR3 length is 13 residues. The germline CDR1 and CDR2 sequences are SGDLS and YYNGEE. J lost 7 bases, V lost 3 bases, and 2 bases had no gene match. The CDR3 nucleotides are TGTGCCAGCAGCGCGGGGGGGGTCGGGGAGCTGTTTTTT. As protein: CASSAGGVGELFF.